This TCR beta chain was sequenced during a study of blood T cell repertoires in COVID-19. Grouping used clinical history reported by participants in a survey and questionnaire. Among Cohort 3 donors, those recovered had two negative PCRs, clearance, or symptom resolution. This clone occurred a few times. CDR3 size: 15 residues. V lost 6 bases and J lost 7; bases outside the gene matches: 14. CDR1 is ENHRY, CDR2 SYGVKD, per germline. In the original processing: Nucleated cell counts were estimated from reference gene primer amplification. TCRdb's table, derived via immunoSEQ multiplex PCR, lists solely in-frame clones and lacks some. V and J calls and clone size are copied from that table; D and trimming were computed from the DNA. The sample carries fewer than 250,000 clones, about 88% recorded once.

This rearrangement joins TRBV10-3 to TRBJ1-2; 7 bases match TRBD1. The TCR originated in a woman aged 30 to 39 who had recovered from COVID-19. Sequenced sample: PBMCs or T cells enriched from blood (not recorded which). CDR3 nucleotide sequence: TGTGCCATCAGGGGGGACAGTGGCTTGATATTTGGCTACACCTTC. The encoded protein is CAIRGDSGLIFGYTF.